These 27 T cell receptor beta chains were all obtained from the same sample, sequenced in a study of T cells after posttransplantation cyclophosphamide. Treatment was busulfan-fludarabine conditioning, a marrow graft, and cyclophosphamide on days +3 and +4. The repertoire was sequenced with immunoSEQ multiplex PCR; TCRdb's copy has only in-frame clones and lacks some. The profile covers 7,000 to 8,000 clones, none occurring a single time. The material sequenced was PBMCs, taken after allogeneic stem cell transplant with posttransplant cyclophosphamide. The receptors come from a female patient in her fifties who received an allogeneic stem cell transplant from an unrelated donor, was CMV-positive, and had acute GVHD only. Some T cells may trace back to the graft donor.

This clone was seen more than once but under ten times. Given the absence of the conserved phenylalanine or tryptophan at the CDR3 end, a read error is likely. The chain combines TRBV19 with TRBJ1-2, with 9 positions matching TRBD1. Per germline, CDR1 LNHDA and CDR2 SQIVND (reference sequence). J lost 6 bases, V lost 6 bases, and 5 bases had no gene match. The CDR3 runs 13 residues. The CDR3 sequence: CASRGQGIHGYTS. For the CDR3, the DNA is TGTGCCAGTAGAGGACAGGGGATCCATGGCTACACCTCC.

This clone was picked up many times. The chain links TRBV7-6 to TRBJ2-3; 7 nucleotides line up with TRBD2. This CDR3 comprises 14 residues. Germline loops: CDR1 SGHVS, CDR2 FNYEAQ. V gave up 5 bases and J gave up 4 bases; unmatched junction bases: 6. In DNA, the CDR3 is TGTGCCAGCAGCCTCTGGGAGGGGCCAGATACGCAGTATTTT. It codes for CASSLWEGPDTQYF. The variable domain in full, completed from reference TRBV7-6 and TRBJ2-3, reads GAGVSQSPRYKVTKRGQDVALRCDPISGHVSLYWYRQALGQGPEFLTYFNYEAQQDKSGLPNDRFSAERPEGSISTLTIQRTEQRDSAMYRCASSLWEGPDTQYFGPGTRLTVL.

In its sample, this clone was seen a few times. One junction end does not reproduce the germline sequence, and a read error may be involved. The chain joins TRBV7-7 to TRBJ2-3, with D tentatively TRBD2 (6 bases). Germline lookup yields CDR1 SSHAT and CDR2 FNYEAQ (reference sequence). This CDR3 has 16 amino acids. CDR3 protein: CASSPTLATSTDTQYF. The CDR3 DNA reads as TGTGCTAGCAGCCCGACTCTAGCGACGAGCACAGATACGCAGTATTTT.

This clone was seen at least ten times. The V and J genes are TRBV21-1 and TRBJ2-5; the D call TRBD1 from the table was never checked on the DNA. TRBV21-1 is classified as a pseudogene. This CDR3 is 15 amino acids long. CDR3 bases: TGTGCCAGCAGCAAAGTGGGACAGCCTGGGGAGACCCAGTACTTC. Its protein product is CASSKVGQPGETQYF.

The CDR3 DNA follows: TGTGCCAGCAGTTTCGGGGGGGCCAAAAACATTCAGTACTTC. This gives the protein CASSFGGAKNIQYF. The chain employs TRBV28 and TRBJ2-4, with 7 bases that match TRBD2. V lost 3 bases and J lost 1; bases outside the gene matches: 0. CDR1 is MDHEN and CDR2 is SYDVKM in the germline V gene. The CDR3 is 14 amino acids. The full variable domain, its missing parts supplied by reference TRBV28 and TRBJ2-4, is DVKVTQSSRYLVKRTGEKVFLECVQDMDHENMFWYRQDPGLGLRLIYFSYDVKMKEKGDIPEGYSVSREKKERFSLILESASTNQTSMYLCASSFGGAKNIQYFGAGTRLSVL.

The table lists this clone with a few counts. The chain recombines TRBV21-1 with TRBJ2-1; the DNA was not compared with TRBD1, the D call given in the table. TRBV21-1 is designated a pseudogene. The CDR3 runs to 16 residues. Here the CDR3 reads CASSKEQGNTRNEQFF. CDR3 in DNA: TGTGCCAGCAGCAAAGAGCAGGGTAACACCCGCAATGAGCAGTTCTTC.

This clone was seen at least ten times. This chain joins TRBV9 and TRBJ2-7, with D perhaps TRBD2 (6 bases). Trimming cost V 0 bases and J 7 bases, with 11 bases left between them. Per germline, CDR1 SGDLS and CDR2 YYNGEE. CDR3 length equals 13 residues. CDR3 sequence: CASSVEGAGEQYF. CDR3 nucleotides: TGTGCCAGCAGCGTAGAGGGCGCGGGGGAGCAGTACTTC.

This clone was seen many times. The V call is TRBV25-1, the J call TRBJ2-3; D is unresolved. Germline-derived CDR1 and CDR2 are MGHDK and SYGVNS. The V gene lost 3 bases and the J gene lost 9 bases, with 4 bases spanning the gap. CDR3 length: 10 residues. The CDR3 DNA sequence: TGTGCCAGCAGTGACGGGACGCAGTATTTT. Encoded protein: CASSDGTQYF.

The chain recombines TRBV27 with TRBJ2-5; D possibly corresponds to TRBD2 (7 bases). The J call may be wrong; the DNA end is better matched by TRBJ2-7. Germline loops: CDR1 MNHEY, CDR2 SMNVEV (reference sequence). The CDR3 contains 13 residues. For the CDR3, the DNA is TGTGCCAGCAGTCCGGGGGAGGGGGGCGAGCAGTACTTC. Translated, it gives CASSPGEGGEQYF.

This clone is classed as medium-sized. V is TRBV10-2 and J is TRBJ2-7, with 7 bases fitting TRBD2. Germline V CDR1 and CDR2: WSHSY, SAAADI. V was pared by 6 bases and J by 3 bases, with 2 bases of the junction left unmatched. CDR3 length: 12 residues. The CDR3 bases are TGCGCCAGCAGGGGAGGGGTCTACGAGCAGTACTTC. Protein sequence: CASRGGVYEQYF.

The table lists this clone with many counts. V gene TRBV27 combines with J gene TRBJ1-3; possibly TRBD1 for D (5 bases). V lost 3 bases and J 0 bases, leaving 9 bases between the germline ends. This CDR3 has 15 residues. Per germline, CDR1 MNHEY and CDR2 SMNVEV (reference sequence). DNA for the CDR3: TGTGCCAGCAGTTTGCAGGGCTCCTCTGGAAACACCATATATTTT. Encoded protein: CASSLQGSSGNTIYF.

This clone was seen repeatedly, ten times or more. The rearrangement links TRBV6-5 to TRBJ1-2; 11 nucleotides agree with TRBD1. CDR1 is MNHEY, CDR2 SVGAGI, per germline. The V and J ends lost 6 bases and 6 bases, in that order; junction bases with no gene match: 9. CDR3 length: 15 residues. This CDR3 is CASRTGGQGENGYTF. The CDR3 region has the DNA TGTGCCAGCAGAACCGGGGGACAGGGGGAGAATGGCTACACCTTC.

This rearrangement joins TRBV2 to TRBJ2-5; TRBD2 matches 8 bases. The J call may not be correct, given that the DNA end is closer to TRBJ2-7. CDR1 and CDR2 from the germline V gene are SNHLY and FYNNEI. The CDR3 is made up of 15 amino acids. CDR3 sequence (DNA): TGTGCCAGCAATCTACTTAGCGGGGACTCCTACGAGCAGTACTTC. Protein: CASNLLSGDSYEQYF.

This clone counts as medium-sized (0.01 to 0.1%). V gene TRBV6-1 combines with J gene TRBJ2-7; D call uncertain. The CDR3 contains 13 residues. V was clipped by 5 bases and J by 4 bases, with 12 bases between them. Per germline, CDR1 MNHNS and CDR2 SASEGT. CDR3 in amino acids: CASSIRQVYEQYF. The CDR3 DNA follows: TGTGCCAGCAGTATCAGACAAGTTTACGAGCAGTACTTC.

Many counts were recorded for this clone. J is TRBJ2-2 and V is TRBV6-1, with a possible D match to TRBD2 (5 bases). The V and J ends lost 0 bases and 11 bases respectively, with 19 bases between them. The germline V gene has CDR1 MNHNS and CDR2 SASEGT. The CDR3 spans 16 residues. DNA for the CDR3: TGTGCCAGCAGTGAAGCGCTCCGGGGTGGCCGAGCTGAGCTGTTTTTT. Residues: CASSEALRGGRAELFF.

This CDR3 is CASSWGAGHSYEQYF. The CDR3 DNA is TGTGCCAGCAGCTGGGGAGCGGGACACTCCTACGAGCAGTACTTC. The chain joins TRBV5-5 to TRBJ2-5; weak D call: TRBD2 (7 bases). The J call may be mistaken, given a closer DNA end match to TRBJ2-7. The CDR3 contains 15 residues. Germline V gene lookup returns CDR1 SGHKS and CDR2 YYEKEE (reference sequence).

This clone has just a few counts. This sequence joins TRBV5-6 and TRBJ1-3, with 10 bases matching TRBD1. This CDR3 comprises 15 residues. Per the germline V gene, CDR1 is SGHDT and CDR2 is YYEEEE. Trimming took 3 bases from V and 2 from J; bases not matched to a gene: 2. The CDR3 reads CASSWDRGPGNTIYF. The CDR3 DNA is TGTGCCAGCAGCTGGGACAGGGGCCCTGGAAACACCATATATTTT.

In this sample, this clone turned up many times. The V and J genes are TRBV30 and TRBJ1-3; D call uncertain. Germline lookup yields CDR1 GTSNPN and CDR2 SVGIG (reference sequence). The CDR3 covers 13 residues. The V gene lost 1 base and the J gene lost 0 bases, with 4 bases spanning the gap. In nucleotides, the CDR3 is TGTGCCTGGAGTGCCTACTCTGGAAACACCATATATTTT. This translates into CAWSAYSGNTIYF. The variable domain in full, with the rest retrieved from reference TRBV30 and TRBJ1-3, is SQTIHQWPATLVQPVGSPLSLECTVEGTSNPNLYWYRQAAGRGLQLLFYSVGIGQISSEVPQNLSASRPQDRQFILSSKKLLLSDSGFYLCAWSAYSGNTIYFGEGSWLTVV.

This clone was detected many times. V is TRBV25-1 and J is TRBJ1-1, with D perhaps matching TRBD1 (6 bases). The CDR3 is made up of 14 amino acids. The V end lost 6 bases, the J end lost 1 base, and 12 bases lay between the germline ends. The germline CDR1 and CDR2 sequences are MGHDK and SYGVNS. CDR3 bases: TGTGCCAGCAGCAGGCGGGGGCAGAACACTGAAGCTTTCTTT. Translating it yields CASSRRGQNTEAFF.

This clone was seen at least ten times. The V gene is TRBV4-2, the J gene TRBJ2-7; 9 positions agree with TRBD2. The CDR3 is made up of 15 amino acids. CDR1 and CDR2 from the germline V gene are LGHNA and YNFKEQ. The V segment lost 3 bases and the J segment 6 bases; nucleotides outside the gene matches: 9. CDR3 in amino acids: CASSQGTGAGGEQYF. In nucleotides, the CDR3 is TGTGCCAGCAGCCAGGGGACTGGAGCGGGAGGCGAGCAGTACTTC.

This clone was counted only a few times. The chain carries TRBV5-4 and TRBJ2-7; 7 positions match TRBD2. The CDR3 contains 18 residues. V shed 0 bases, J shed 3 bases, and the junction held 15 bases outside the gene matches. CDR1 and CDR2 (germline): SGHNT, YYREEE (reference sequence). CDR3 in DNA: TGTGCCAGCAGCTTGGGGGCGGCTAGCGGAGGTACAGGCTACGAGCAGTACTTC. This gives the protein CASSLGAASGGTGYEQYF.

This clone appeared a few times. In DNA, the CDR3 is TGTGCCAGCAGGGGGGGGTCAGGGTTTTTCGAGACCCAGTACTTC. Translation: CASRGGSGFFETQYF. The chain couples TRBV2 to TRBJ2-5; 7 bases are shared with TRBD2. The CDR3 runs to 15 residues. With 6 bases clipped from V and 5 bases from J, the junction kept 12 bases outside the gene matches. Germline V gives CDR1 SNHLY, CDR2 FYNNEI.

In its sample, this clone was seen many times. The chain is built from TRBV6-5 and TRBJ2-1, with 10 bases lining up with TRBD2. The trim removed 0 bases at V and 3 bases at J, leaving 2 bases unmatched. The CDR3 loop spans 16 amino acids. CDR1 is MNHEY, CDR2 SVGAGI, per germline. DNA for the CDR3: TGTGCCAGCAGTTACTCAGGACTAGCGGTCTACAATGAGCAGTTCTTC. As protein: CASSYSGLAVYNEQFF.

This clone was found many times. The V gene is TRBV7-6, the J gene TRBJ2-2, with 10 bases that match TRBD2. The CDR3 totals 18 residues. Per the germline V gene, CDR1 is SGHVS and CDR2 is FNYEAQ. Losses at the gene ends were 7 bases for V and 5 bases for J; bases not matched to a gene: 16. CDR3 sequence (DNA): TGTGCCAGCAACCCCCAGTTGGGTAGCGGGAGGAGAACCGGGGAGCTGTTTTTT. Translated: CASNPQLGSGRRTGELFF.

This clone was counted many times. The rearrangement uses TRBV25-1 and TRBJ2-1, with no clear D. The CDR3 length is 15 residues. Trimming left V 7 bases short and J 0 bases short, with 13 bases between. Germline V lookup: CDR1 MGHDK, CDR2 SYGVNS. This CDR3 reads CASIRKETSYNEQFF. Here the CDR3 DNA reads TGTGCCAGCATCAGGAAGGAAACCTCCTACAATGAGCAGTTCTTC.

This clone has at least ten counts. This chain links TRBV27 with TRBJ2-3; D gene ambiguous. Germline V gene lookup returns CDR1 MNHEY and CDR2 SMNVEV (reference sequence). Trimming took off 5 bases at V and 2 bases at J, with 8 bases between the two ends. The CDR3 is made up of 13 amino acids. The CDR3 coding sequence is TGTGCCAGCAGTCCTCGGGTCACAGATACGCAGTATTTT. Translated: CASSPRVTDTQYF.

This clone has a count of ten or more. The genes are TRBV10-3 and TRBJ2-7, with a weak D call TRBD2 (6 bases). V was shortened by 4 bases and J by 6 bases, with 16 bases between the two germline ends. The CDR3 has 14 amino acids. Per the germline V gene, CDR1 is ENHRY and CDR2 is SYGVKD. The DNA of the CDR3 is TGTGCCATCAGTGGGCCCGGGACTGCCTTCGAGCAGTACTTC. It is translated as CAISGPGTAFEQYF.